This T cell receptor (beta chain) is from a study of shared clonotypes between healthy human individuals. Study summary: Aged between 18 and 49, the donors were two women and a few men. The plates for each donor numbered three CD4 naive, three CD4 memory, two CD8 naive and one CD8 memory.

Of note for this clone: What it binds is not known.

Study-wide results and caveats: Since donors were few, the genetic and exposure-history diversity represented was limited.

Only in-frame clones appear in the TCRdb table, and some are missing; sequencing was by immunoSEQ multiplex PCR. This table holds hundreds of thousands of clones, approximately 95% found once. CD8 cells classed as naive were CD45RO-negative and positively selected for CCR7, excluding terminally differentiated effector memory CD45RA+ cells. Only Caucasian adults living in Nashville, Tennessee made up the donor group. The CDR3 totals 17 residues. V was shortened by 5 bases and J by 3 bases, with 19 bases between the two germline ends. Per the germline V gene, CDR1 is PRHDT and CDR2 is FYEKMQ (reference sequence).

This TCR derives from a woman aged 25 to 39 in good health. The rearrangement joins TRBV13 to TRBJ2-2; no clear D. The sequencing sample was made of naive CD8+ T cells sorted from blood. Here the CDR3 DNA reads TGTGCCAGCAGCCCAGCCAAATGGGGTTATGACACCGGGGAGCTGTTTTTT. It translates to CASSPAKWGYDTGELFF.